This T cell receptor (beta chain) comes out of a study of PD-L1 blockade in urothelial cancer. For the study at large: Blood underwent analysis 3 weeks (second dose) and 6 weeks after treatment began.

As to time point: pretreatment peripheral blood. With 3 bases removed from V and 0 bases from J, the gap between germline ends came to 15 bases. CDR1 is LNHDA and CDR2 is SQIVND in the germline V gene (reference sequence). The CDR3 runs to 16 residues. Produced via immunoSEQ multiplex PCR; TCRdb's table is partial and in-frame only. The table has 90,000 or so clones, 90% seen once. Material: PBMCs, obtained around atezolizumab (anti-PD-L1) treatment. The chain has TRBV19 and TRBJ2-7, with TRBD2 as a possible D gene (7 bases). This receptor was identified in a man in his 60s with urothelial cancer. The CDR3 DNA follows: TGTGCCAGTAGTATCACCGTGGGGGGGCTCTCCTACGAGCAGTACTTC. Its translation: CASSITVGGLSYEQYF. Full variable domain (missing parts from reference TRBV19 and TRBJ2-7): DGGITQSPKYLFRKEGQNVTLSCEQNLNHDAMYWYRQDPGQGLRLIYYSQIVNDFQKGDIAEGYSVSREKKESFPLTVTSAQKNPTAFYLCASSITVGGLSYEQYFGPGTRLTVT.